The following is a T cell receptor beta chain sequence with its context. Using a J-beta primer mix together with a sample-barcoded 5' primer, a second PCR was run for roughly 6 to 12 cycles. TCRdb ran MiXCR on the 5' RACE reads and lists one entry per CDR3 protein. The data contain 1.5 million to 2 million distinct CDR3 sequences, approximately 30% of them singletons. The sample is drawn from a study of blood T cells in healthy people across ages. The CDR3 has 12 residues. The ends were cut back, 5 bases at V and 6 bases at J, with 13 bases in the middle. The germline gives CDR1 SQVTM, CDR2 ANQGSEA. V and J are TRBV29-1 and TRBJ1-1; D perhaps matches TRBD1 (5 bases). The specimen sequenced was blood. The clonotype was recovered from a woman in her twenties or thirties in good health. The CDR3 loop is CSVTRAPSEAFF. The CDR3 DNA reads as TGCAGCGTTACCAGGGCGCCGTCTGAAGCTTTCTTT.